The TCR beta chain described here comes from a study of T cell responses to AZD1222 COVID-19 vaccine. Background on the study: Pooled in the analysis were second doses at about 4 or about 12 weeks.

Some clones are missing from TCRdb's copy, which holds only in-frame ones; the method was immunoSEQ multiplex PCR. The data hold more than 140,000 clones, with around 92% observed a single time. As for this clone: Antigen specificity is unknown.

Study-wide results and caveats: The breadth and depth of Spike-specific TCRs increased once two AZD1222 doses had been given. At study baseline, merely a handful of AZD1222 recipients were seropositive. Donors skewed white British and female; clonal diversity was possibly underestimated.

The sample in question was peripheral blood, obtained on day 0 of AZD1222 vaccination. The receptor was isolated from an adult in good health.

CDR3 sequence (DNA): TGTGCCAGCAGCTACCAGGGAAGTAATTCACCCCTCCACTTT. Encoded protein: CASSYQGSNSPLHF. The rearrangement uses TRBV3-1 (or the pseudogene TRBV3-2) and TRBJ1-6; perhaps TRBD1 as D (5 bases). The CDR3 covers 14 residues. V dropped 5 bases and J dropped 6 bases, with 11 bases sitting between them. Germline assignment: CDR1 LGHDT and CDR2 YNNKEL (reference sequence).